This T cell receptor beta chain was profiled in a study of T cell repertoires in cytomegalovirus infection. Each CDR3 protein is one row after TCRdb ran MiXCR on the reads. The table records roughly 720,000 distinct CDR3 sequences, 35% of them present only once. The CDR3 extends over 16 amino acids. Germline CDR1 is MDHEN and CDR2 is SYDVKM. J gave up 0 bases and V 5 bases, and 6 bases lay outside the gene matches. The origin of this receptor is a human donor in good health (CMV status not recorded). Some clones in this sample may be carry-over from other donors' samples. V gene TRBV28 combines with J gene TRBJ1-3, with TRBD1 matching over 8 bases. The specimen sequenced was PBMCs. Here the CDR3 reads CASSGTGRNSGNTIYF. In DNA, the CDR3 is TGTGCCAGCAGTGGGACAGGTCGCAACTCTGGAAACACCATATATTTT.